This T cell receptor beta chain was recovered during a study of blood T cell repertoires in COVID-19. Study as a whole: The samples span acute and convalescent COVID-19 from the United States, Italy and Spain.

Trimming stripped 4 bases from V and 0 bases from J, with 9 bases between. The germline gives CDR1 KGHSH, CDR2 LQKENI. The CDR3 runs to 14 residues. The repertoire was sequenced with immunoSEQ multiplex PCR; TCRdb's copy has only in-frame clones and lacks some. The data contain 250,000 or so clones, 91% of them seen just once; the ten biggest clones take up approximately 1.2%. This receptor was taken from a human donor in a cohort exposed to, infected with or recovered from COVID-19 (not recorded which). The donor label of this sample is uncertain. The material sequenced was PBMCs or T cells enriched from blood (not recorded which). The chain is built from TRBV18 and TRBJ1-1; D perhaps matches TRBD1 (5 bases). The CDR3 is CASSQTVLNTEAFF. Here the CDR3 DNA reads TGTGCCAGCTCACAGACAGTCCTGAACACTGAAGCTTTCTTT.